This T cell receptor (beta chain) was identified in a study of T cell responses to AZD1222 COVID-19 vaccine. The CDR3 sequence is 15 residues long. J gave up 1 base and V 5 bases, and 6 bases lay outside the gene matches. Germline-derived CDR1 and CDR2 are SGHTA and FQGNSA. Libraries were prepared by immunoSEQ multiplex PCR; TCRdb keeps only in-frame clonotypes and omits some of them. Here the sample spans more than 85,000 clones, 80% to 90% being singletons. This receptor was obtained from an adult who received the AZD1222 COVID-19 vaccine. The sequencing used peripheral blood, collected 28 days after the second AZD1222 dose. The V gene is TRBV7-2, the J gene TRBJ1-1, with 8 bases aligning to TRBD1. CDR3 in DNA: TGTGCCAGCAGCAAGGACAGGGCAGAGAACACTGAAGCTTTCTTT. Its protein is CASSKDRAENTEAFF.